The text below deals with one TCR beta chain. Its cognate antigen is unknown. This sample stems from a study of cytomegalovirus exposure and HLA in healthy donors. Overall study findings and caveats: Donor immune exposure was known only as CMV serostatus.

CDR1 SEHNR and CDR2 FQNEAQ come from the germline V gene (reference sequence). The CDR3 extends over 13 amino acids. V shed 7 bases, J shed 1 base, and the junction held 3 bases outside the gene matches. Primers for the PCR totalled 60 Vbeta and 13 Jbeta. Using immunoSEQ multiplex PCR, the repertoire was profiled, and TCRdb retains in-frame clones only, with some absent. Altogether 55,000 to 80,000 clones are present, 60% to 80% being singletons, with the ten largest covering less than 25%. The material sequenced was PBMCs. V is TRBV7-9 and J is TRBJ2-7, with 8 bases lining up with TRBD1. The TCR originated in a woman aged 40 to 50 in good health and CMV-seropositive. Here the CDR3 DNA reads TGTGCCAGCACCAGACAGGGGTCCTACGAGCAGTACTTC. As protein: CASTRQGSYEQYF.